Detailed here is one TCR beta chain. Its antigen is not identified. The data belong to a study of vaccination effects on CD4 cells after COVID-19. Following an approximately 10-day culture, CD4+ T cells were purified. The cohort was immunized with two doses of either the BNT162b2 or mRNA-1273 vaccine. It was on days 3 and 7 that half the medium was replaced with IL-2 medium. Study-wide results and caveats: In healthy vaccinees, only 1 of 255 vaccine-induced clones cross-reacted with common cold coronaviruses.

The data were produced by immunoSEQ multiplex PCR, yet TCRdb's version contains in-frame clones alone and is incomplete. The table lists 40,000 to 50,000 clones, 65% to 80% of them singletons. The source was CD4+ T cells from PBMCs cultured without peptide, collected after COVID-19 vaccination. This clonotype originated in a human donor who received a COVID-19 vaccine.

The CDR3 is CASSPRQGARNGYTF. CDR3 DNA: TGTGCCAGCAGCCCCAGACAGGGGGCGCGGAATGGCTACACCTTC. The chain is built from TRBV3-1 (or the pseudogene TRBV3-2) and TRBJ1-2; 10 bases fit TRBD1. The CDR3 consists of 15 residues. Germline CDR1 and CDR2: LGHDT and YNNKEL (reference sequence). After removal of 4 bases from V and 6 bases from J, the junction contained 8 bases not matched to a gene.